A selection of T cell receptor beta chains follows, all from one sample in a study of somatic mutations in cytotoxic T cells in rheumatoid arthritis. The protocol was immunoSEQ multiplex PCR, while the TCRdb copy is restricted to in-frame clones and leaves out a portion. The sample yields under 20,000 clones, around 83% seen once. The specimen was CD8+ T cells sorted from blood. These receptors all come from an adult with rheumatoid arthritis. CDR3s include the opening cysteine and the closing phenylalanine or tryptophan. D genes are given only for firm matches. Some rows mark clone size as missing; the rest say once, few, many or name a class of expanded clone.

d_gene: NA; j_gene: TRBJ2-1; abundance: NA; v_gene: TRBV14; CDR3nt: TGTGCCAGCAGCCAGGGACTCTGGGGTTACAATGAGCAGTTCTTC; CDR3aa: CASSQGLWGYNEQFF
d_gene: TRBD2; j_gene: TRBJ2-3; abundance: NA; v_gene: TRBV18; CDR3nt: TGTGCCAGCTCACCAGTTCTTAGCGGGGCGAAAGATACGCAGTATTTT; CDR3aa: CASSPVLSGAKDTQYF
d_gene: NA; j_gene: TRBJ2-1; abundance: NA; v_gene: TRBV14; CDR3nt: TGTGCCAGCAGCCAAGAATACGGCGAGCAGTTCTTC; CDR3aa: CASSQEYGEQFF
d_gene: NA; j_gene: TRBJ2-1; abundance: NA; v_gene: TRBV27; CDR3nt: TGTGCCAGCAGTTTCCTCGGGACAACAAATGAGCAGTTCTTC; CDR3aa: CASSFLGTTNEQFF
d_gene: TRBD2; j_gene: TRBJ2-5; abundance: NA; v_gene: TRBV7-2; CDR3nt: TGTGCCAGCAGTCCCTCCGGGGGGGTCGGGGAGACCCAGTACTTC; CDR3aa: CASSPSGGVGETQYF
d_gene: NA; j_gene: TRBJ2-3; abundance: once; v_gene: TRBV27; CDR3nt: TGTGCCAGCGCCGGGCGAAACACAGATACGCAGTATTTT; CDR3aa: CASAGRNTDTQYF
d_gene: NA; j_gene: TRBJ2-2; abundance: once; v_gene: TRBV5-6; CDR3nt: TGTGCCAGCAGCTTGGGGAACACCGGGGAGCTGTTTTTT; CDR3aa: CASSLGNTGELFF
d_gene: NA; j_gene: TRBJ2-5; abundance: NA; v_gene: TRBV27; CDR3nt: TGTGCCAGCAGTTTGGCCGCTGGGGAGACCCAGTACTTC; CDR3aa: CASSLAAGETQYF
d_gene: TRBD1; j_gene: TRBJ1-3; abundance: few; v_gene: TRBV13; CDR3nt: TGTGCCAGCAGCGCCGACAGGGGAGGAATTGGAAACACCATATATTTT; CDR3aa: CASSADRGGIGNTIYF
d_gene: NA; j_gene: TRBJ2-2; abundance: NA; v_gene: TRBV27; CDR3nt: TGTGCCAGCAGTTTATCCCACACCGGGGAGCTGTTTTTT; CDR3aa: CASSLSHTGELFF
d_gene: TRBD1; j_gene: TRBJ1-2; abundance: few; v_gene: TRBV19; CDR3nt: TGTGCCAGTAGTGGGGGCGGGACAGGGGAAGGCTACACCTTC; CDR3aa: CASSGGGTGEGYTF
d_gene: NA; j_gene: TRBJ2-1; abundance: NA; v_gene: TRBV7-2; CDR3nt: TGTGCCAGCAGCTTAGTGGAGGTCAGGGGTCCTAATGAGCAGTTCTTC; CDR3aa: CASSLVEVRGPNEQFF
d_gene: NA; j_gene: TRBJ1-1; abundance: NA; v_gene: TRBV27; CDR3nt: TGTGCCAGCAGTTTATCGTCGGGGGCCTTGAACACTGAAGCTTTCTTT; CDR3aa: CASSLSSGALNTEAFF
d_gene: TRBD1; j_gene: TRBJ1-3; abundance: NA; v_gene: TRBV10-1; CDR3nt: TGCGCCAGCAGGAGACAGGGGTTCTCTGGAAACACCATATATTTT; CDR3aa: CASRRQGFSGNTIYF
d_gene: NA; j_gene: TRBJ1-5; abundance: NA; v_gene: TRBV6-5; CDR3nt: TGTGCCAGCAGTTACTCGCAGGGGCCGAATCAGCCCCAGCATTTT; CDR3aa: CASSYSQGPNQPQHF
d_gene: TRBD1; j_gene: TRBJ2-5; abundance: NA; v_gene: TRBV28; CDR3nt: TGTGCCAGCAGTTTGTGGGACAGACAAGAGACCCAGTACTTC; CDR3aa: CASSLWDRQETQYF
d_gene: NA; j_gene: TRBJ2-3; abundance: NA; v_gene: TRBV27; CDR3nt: TGTGCCAGCAGTCTCACCGGGACGGATACAGATACGCAGTATTTT; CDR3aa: CASSLTGTDTDTQYF
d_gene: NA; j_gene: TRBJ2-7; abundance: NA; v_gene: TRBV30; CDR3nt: TGTGCCTGGACAGCCATTAGCGGCTACGAGCAGTACTTC; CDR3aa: CAWTAISGYEQYF
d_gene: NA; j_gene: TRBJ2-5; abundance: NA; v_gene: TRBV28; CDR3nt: TGTGCCAGCAGTTTATTAGAGACACAAGAGACCCAGTACTTC; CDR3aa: CASSLLETQETQYF
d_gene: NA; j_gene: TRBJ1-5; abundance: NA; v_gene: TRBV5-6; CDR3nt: TGTGCCAGCAGCTTCGGACAGACGGATCAGCCCCAGCATTTT; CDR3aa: CASSFGQTDQPQHF
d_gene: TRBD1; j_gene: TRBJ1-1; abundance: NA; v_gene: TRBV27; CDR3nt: TGTGCCAGCAGCCAAATTCCGGGACAGGGGGCGTCTGAAGCTTTCTTT; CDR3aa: CASSQIPGQGASEAFF
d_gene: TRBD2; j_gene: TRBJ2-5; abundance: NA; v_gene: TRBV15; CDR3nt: TGTGCCACCAGCAGAGATGGGGGGGTACCCGGGGAGACCCAGTACTTC; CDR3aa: CATSRDGGVPGETQYF
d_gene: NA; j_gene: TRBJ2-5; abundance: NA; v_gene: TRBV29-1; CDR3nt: TGCAGCGTTGAATACGGGACTGATTACCAAGAGACCCAGTACTTC; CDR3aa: CSVEYGTDYQETQYF
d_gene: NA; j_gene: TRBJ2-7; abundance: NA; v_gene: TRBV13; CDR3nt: TGTGCCAGCAGCCCCGGGCTGAACCTATACGAGCAGTACTTC; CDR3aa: CASSPGLNLYEQYF
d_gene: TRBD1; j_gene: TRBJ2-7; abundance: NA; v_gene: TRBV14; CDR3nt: TGTGCCAGCAGCCAAAGGGACAGATCCTACGAGCAGTACTTC; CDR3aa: CASSQRDRSYEQYF
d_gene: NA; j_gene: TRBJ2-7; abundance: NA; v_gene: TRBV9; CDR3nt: TGTGCCAGCAGCGTAGGGGACCTCGCCTACGAGCAGTACTTC; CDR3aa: CASSVGDLAYEQYF